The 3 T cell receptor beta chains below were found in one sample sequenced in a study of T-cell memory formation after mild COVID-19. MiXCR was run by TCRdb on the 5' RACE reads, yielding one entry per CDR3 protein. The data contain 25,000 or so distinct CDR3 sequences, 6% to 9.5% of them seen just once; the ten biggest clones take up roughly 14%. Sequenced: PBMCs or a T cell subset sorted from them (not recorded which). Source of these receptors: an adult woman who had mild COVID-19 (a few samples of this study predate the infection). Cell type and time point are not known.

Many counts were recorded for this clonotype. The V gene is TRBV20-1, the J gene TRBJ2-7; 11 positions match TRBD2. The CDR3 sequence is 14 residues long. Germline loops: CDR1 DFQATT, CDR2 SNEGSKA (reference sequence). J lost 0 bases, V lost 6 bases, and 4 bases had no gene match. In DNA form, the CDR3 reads TGCAGTGCCGTGGGACTAGCGGTCTCCTACGAGCAGTACTTC. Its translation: CSAVGLAVSYEQYF.

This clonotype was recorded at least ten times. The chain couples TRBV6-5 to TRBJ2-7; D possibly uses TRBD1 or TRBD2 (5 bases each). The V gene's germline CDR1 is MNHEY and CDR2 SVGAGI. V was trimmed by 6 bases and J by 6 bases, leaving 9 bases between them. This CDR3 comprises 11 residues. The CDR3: CASSQGPEQYF. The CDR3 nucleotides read TGTGCCAGCAGCCAGGGACCCGAGCAGTACTTC.

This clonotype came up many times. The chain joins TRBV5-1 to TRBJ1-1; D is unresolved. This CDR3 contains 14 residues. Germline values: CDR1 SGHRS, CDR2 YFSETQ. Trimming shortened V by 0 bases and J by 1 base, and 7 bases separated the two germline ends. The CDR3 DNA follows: TGCGCCAGCAGCTTGGGGGGTGGGAACACTGAAGCTTTCTTT. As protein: CASSLGGGNTEAFF.